This T cell receptor beta chain appears in the sequencing data of a study of T cell repertoires in cytomegalovirus infection. Overall study: Public TCR beta signatures were indicative of both CMV infection and a matching HLA type. Whole-study findings and limits: Accumulated public TCR beta family frequency recognized individuals carrying CMV together with the relevant HLA.

Each CDR3 protein gets one entry after TCRdb re-called the reads with MiXCR. This table has about 900,000 distinct CDR3 sequences, around a third appearing once. This clonotype was detected only once. Its antigen remains unknown. The germline CDR1 and CDR2 sequences are MNHEY and SVGAGI. Unmatched junction bases numbered 7, after V lost 5 bases and J lost 4 bases. CDR3 length equals 17 residues. This clonotype was obtained from a human donor in good health (CMV status not recorded). Some clones in this sample may be carry-over from other donors' samples. The material sequenced was cultured CD8+ T cells from PBMCs, taken from culture after CMV antigen stimulation. The chain uses TRBV6-5 and TRBJ2-2; TRBD2 matches 13 bases. This CDR3 reads CASSQLAGGLGTGELFF. The CDR3 bases are TGTGCCAGCAGTCAACTAGCGGGGGGGTTGGGCACCGGGGAGCTGTTTTTT.